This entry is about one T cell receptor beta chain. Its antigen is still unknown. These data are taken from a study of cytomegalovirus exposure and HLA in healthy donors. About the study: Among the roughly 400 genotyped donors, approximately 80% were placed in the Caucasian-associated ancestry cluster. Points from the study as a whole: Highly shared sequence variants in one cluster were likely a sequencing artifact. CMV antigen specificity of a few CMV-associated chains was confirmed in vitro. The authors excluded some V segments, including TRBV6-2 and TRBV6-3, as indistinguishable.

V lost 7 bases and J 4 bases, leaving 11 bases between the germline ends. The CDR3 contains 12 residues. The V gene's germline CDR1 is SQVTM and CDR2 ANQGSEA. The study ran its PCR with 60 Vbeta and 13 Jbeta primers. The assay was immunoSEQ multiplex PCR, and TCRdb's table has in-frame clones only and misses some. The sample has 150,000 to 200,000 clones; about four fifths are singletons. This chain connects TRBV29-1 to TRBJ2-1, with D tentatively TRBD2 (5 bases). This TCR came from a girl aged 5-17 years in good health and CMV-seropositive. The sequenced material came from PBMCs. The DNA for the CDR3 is TGCAGCGCCCACGGAGGATACAATGAGCAGTTCTTC. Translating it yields CSAHGGYNEQFF.